This T cell receptor (beta chain) was identified in a study of T cell changes during pregnancy in multiple sclerosis. The V gene's germline CDR1 is GTSNPN and CDR2 SVGIG (reference sequence). This CDR3 has 13 residues. V lost 5 bases, J lost 6 bases, and 1 base stayed unmatched. Repertoires were generated with immunoSEQ multiplex PCR, while TCRdb's copy carries only in-frame clones and drops some. The data contain approximately 40,000 clones, about 87% of them singletons. This receptor was taken from a female donor with multiple sclerosis, enrolled in a pregnancy study. Sequences were derived from CD4+ T cells from peripheral blood mononuclear cells, sampled in the second trimester of pregnancy. This chain connects TRBV30 to TRBJ2-3; 14 bases fit TRBD2. Here the CDR3 reads CAWGLAGGDTQYF. CDR3 in DNA: TGTGCCTGGGGACTAGCGGGAGGTGATACGCAGTATTTT.